The next 25 T cell receptor beta chains were all read from a single sample in a study of T cell responses to AZD1222 COVID-19 vaccine (dated by TCRdb to about 2021). Receptors were amplified or captured by the immunoSEQ multiplex PCR assay. TCRdb took this table from immuneACCESS and kept in-frame rearrangements with V and J called. Such tables lack part of the clones; where checked against another copy, unresolved V genes explain under half of the gap, and the rest is unexplained. This sample gives some 130,000 clones in total; 89% of them show up just once. Clones ranked in the top ten supply 6.3% of the sample. In the paper's terms, the time point label means: baseline before first vaccination. The sample here was peripheral blood, taken on day 0 of AZD1222 vaccination. The origin of the receptors is an adult in good health.

The chain joins TRBV24-1 to TRBJ2-1; 10 positions match TRBD1. Germline lookup yields CDR1 KGHDR and CDR2 SFDVKD. The CDR3 totals 15 residues. The V gene end was trimmed by 5 bases and the J gene end by 7 bases; junction bases not matched to a gene: 7. Written as DNA, the CDR3 is TGTGCCACCAGTGCTCCGGGACAGGGGACGAATGAGCAGTTCTTC. This codes for CATSAPGQGTNEQFF.

This chain joins TRBV5-4 and TRBJ1-2; D is ambiguous. Trimming left V 3 bases short and J 8 bases short, with 17 bases between. Germline CDR1 and CDR2: SGHNT and YYREEE (reference sequence). CDR3 length equals 14 residues. CDR3 protein: CASSSAASGRGYTF. The CDR3 DNA reads as TGTGCCAGCAGCTCGGCCGCTTCGGGCAGGGGCTACACCTTC.

The chain is built from TRBV7-2 and TRBJ2-5; possible D gene TRBD1, 5 bases. V lost 2 bases to trimming and J lost 7 bases, with 11 bases between them. Germline V gene data show CDR1 as SGHTA and CDR2 as FQGNSA. This CDR3 has 13 amino acids. CDR3 sequence: CASSLQGLRTQYF. The CDR3 region has the DNA TGTGCCAGCAGCTTACAGGGCCTTCGGACCCAGTACTTC.

With regard to this clone: The same CDR3 also results from other DNA sequences found in this sample. V usage is TRBV12-3 or TRBV12-4 and J usage is TRBJ1-4; no firm D call. The CDR3 is 11 amino acids. V was cut by 3 bases and J by 4 bases, with 0 bases left in between. CDR3 bases: TGTGCCAGCAGTTTTAATGAAAAACTGTTTTTT. Encoded protein: CASSFNEKLFF.

The rearrangement uses TRBV6-5 and TRBJ2-7, with TRBD2 matching 8 bases. After removal of 8 bases from V and 6 bases from J, the junction contained 3 bases not matched to a gene. Per germline, CDR1 MNHEY and CDR2 SVGAGI. The CDR3 loop spans 11 amino acids. The CDR3 nucleotides read TGTGCCAGCTCCGGGAGGGGCGAGCAGTACTTC. Encoded protein: CASSGRGEQYF.

The chain couples TRBV6-5 to TRBJ1-4; no clear D gene. Between the trimmed V and J ends, which lost 5 bases and 1 base, there was a span of 11 bases. This CDR3 has 15 residues. The V gene's germline CDR1 is MNHEY and CDR2 SVGAGI. CDR3 sequence: CASSHYSGTNEKLFF. In DNA form, the CDR3 reads TGTGCCAGCAGTCACTACAGTGGAACTAATGAAAAACTGTTTTTT.

The rearrangement uses TRBV29-1 and TRBJ1-3, with unresolved D. Trimming stripped 4 bases from V and 0 bases from J, with 10 bases between. The germline V gene encodes CDR1 SQVTM and CDR2 ANQGSEA. CDR3 length: 14 residues. CDR3 sequence reads: CSVVLHSSGNTIYF. The CDR3 region has the DNA TGCAGCGTTGTTCTCCATTCCTCTGGAAACACCATATATTTT.

The rearrangement uses TRBV30 and TRBJ2-1; TRBD1 matches 9 bases. Per the germline V gene, CDR1 is GTSNPN and CDR2 is SVGIG (reference sequence). The CDR3 covers 12 residues. With V trimmed by 3 bases and J by 9 bases, 3 bases remained unmatched. The CDR3 sequence: CAWSGTGFEQFF. CDR3 bases: TGTGCCTGGAGCGGGACAGGGTTTGAGCAGTTCTTC. Full variable domain (remainder filled in from reference TRBV30 and TRBJ2-1): SQTIHQWPATLVQPVGSPLSLECTVEGTSNPNLYWYRQAAGRGLQLLFYSVGIGQISSEVPQNLSASRPQDRQFILSSKKLLLSDSGFYLCAWSGTGFEQFFGPGTRLTVL.

The genes are TRBV27 and TRBJ2-7; tentative D call: TRBD1 (5 bases). V was cut by 4 bases and J by 2 bases, with 9 bases left in between. This CDR3 region has 13 residues. Germline CDR1 reads MNHEY; CDR2 reads SMNVEV (reference sequence). DNA for the CDR3: TGTGCCAGCAGTTCCAGGGATACCTACGAGCAGTACTTC. This sequence encodes CASSSRDTYEQYF.

This chain joins TRBV25-1 and TRBJ1-6; 8 positions agree with TRBD1. The ends lost 4 bases at V and 6 bases at J; junction bases unmatched: 8. The CDR3 contains 16 residues. Germline V gene data show CDR1 as MGHDK and CDR2 as SYGVNS. The CDR3 nucleotides are TGTGCCAGCAGTGGGACAGGGCTGGAAATTAATTCACCCCTCCACTTT. Its translation is CASSGTGLEINSPLHF.

This chain uses TRBV12-3 or TRBV12-4 with TRBJ1-1; D possibly corresponds to TRBD1 (6 bases). The CDR3 sequence is 13 residues long. The germline V and J ends were trimmed by 3 bases and 3 bases, with 8 bases remaining between them. This CDR3 is CASSLRGYTEAFF. CDR3 bases: TGTGCCAGCAGTTTGAGGGGGTACACTGAAGCTTTCTTT.

The chain is built from TRBV7-9 and TRBJ1-4; no clear D. CDR3 size: 15 residues. Germline V gene lookup returns CDR1 SEHNR and CDR2 FQNEAQ (reference sequence). With 5 bases removed from V and 0 bases from J, the gap between germline ends came to 10 bases. The CDR3 sequence is CASSEGAATNEKLFF. For the CDR3, the DNA is TGTGCCAGCAGCGAGGGAGCAGCAACTAATGAAAAACTGTTTTTT. Full variable domain (remainder filled in from reference TRBV7-9 and TRBJ1-4): DTGVSQNPRHKITKRGQNVTFRCDPISEHNRLYWYRQTLGQGPEFLTYFQNEAQLEKSRLLSDRFSAERPKGSFSTLEIQRTEQGDSAMYLCASSEGAATNEKLFFGSGTQLSVL.

This clone was counted only a few times. V usage is TRBV7-9 and J usage is TRBJ2-5; D not certain. The germline gives CDR1 SEHNR, CDR2 FQNEAQ (reference sequence). The CDR3 extends over 11 amino acids. V shed 1 base and J shed 5 bases, with 2 bases lying between them. The CDR3 sequence: CASSLVETQYF. For the CDR3, the DNA is TGTGCCAGCAGCTTAGTTGAGACCCAGTACTTC.

V is TRBV7-8 and J is TRBJ1-6; 7 bases are a match to TRBD1. CDR3 length: 16 residues. V was clipped by 2 bases and J by 0 bases; unmatched bases: 1. From germline, CDR1 is SGHVS and CDR2 FQNEAQ. CDR3 region: CASSLWDSSYNSPLHF. DNA of the CDR3: TGTGCCAGCAGCTTATGGGACAGCTCCTATAATTCACCCCTCCACTTT.

This clone was detected once. The gene calls are TRBV5-6 and TRBJ1-3, with a tentative D call TRBD1 (6 bases). Trimming took 9 bases from V and 0 from J, leaving 19 bases between them. CDR1 is SGHDT and CDR2 is YYEEEE in the germline V gene. CDR3 size: 16 residues. The CDR3 loop reads CATSFGGTFSGNTIYF. CDR3 coding DNA: TGTGCCACCTCCTTCGGGGGGACATTCTCTGGAAACACCATATATTTT. Full variable domain (remainder filled in from reference TRBV5-6 and TRBJ1-3): DAGVTQSPTHLIKTRGQQVTLRCSPKSGHDTVSWYQQALGQGPQFIFQYYEEEERQRGNFPDRFSGHQFPNYSSELNVNALLLGDSALYLCATSFGGTFSGNTIYFGEGSWLTVV.

This chain connects TRBV30 to TRBJ1-5; D is perhaps TRBD1 (6 bases). Germline V lookup: CDR1 GTSNPN, CDR2 SVGIG (reference sequence). Trimming removed 0 bases at V and 5 bases at J, with 17 bases between. The CDR3 is 16 residues long. The chain's CDR3 is CAWSVRGRAGDQPQHF. The DNA for the CDR3 is TGTGCCTGGAGTGTACGAGGAAGGGCAGGGGATCAGCCCCAGCATTTT.

J is TRBJ2-7 and V is TRBV5-6, with D perhaps matching TRBD1 (5 bases). The germline V and J ends were trimmed by 3 bases and 5 bases, with 9 bases remaining between them. This CDR3 spans 12 amino acids. Germline V gene lookup returns CDR1 SGHDT and CDR2 YYEEEE. CDR3 residues: CASSSDRNEQYF. CDR3 nucleotide sequence: TGTGCCAGCAGCTCTGACAGAAACGAGCAGTACTTC.

The rearrangement links TRBV9 to TRBJ1-4; TRBD1 matches 7 bases. Trimming removed 4 bases from V and 0 bases from J; junction bases left unmatched: 6. The CDR3 runs to 16 residues. Germline V gives CDR1 SGDLS, CDR2 YYNGEE. DNA of the CDR3: TGTGCCAGCAGCCGACAGGGAGTTGCAACTAATGAAAAACTGTTTTTT. The encoded protein is CASSRQGVATNEKLFF. Complete variable domain (other parts from reference TRBV9 and TRBJ1-4): DSGVTQTPKHLITATGQRVTLRCSPRSGDLSVYWYQQSLDQGLQFLIQYYNGEERAKGNILERFSAQQFPDLHSELNLSSLELGDSALYFCASSRQGVATNEKLFFGSGTQLSVL.

The chain recombines TRBV5-4 with TRBJ1-5; the D is unclear. V was cut by 1 base and J by 2 bases, with 4 bases left in between. The germline V gene encodes CDR1 SGHNT and CDR2 YYREEE (reference sequence). The CDR3 spans 13 residues. The CDR3 reads CASSLWGNQPQHF. CDR3 DNA: TGTGCCAGCAGCTTGTGGGGCAATCAGCCCCAGCATTTT.

The V and J genes are TRBV2 and TRBJ1-4; the match to TRBD1 covers 7 bases. This CDR3 contains 17 residues. Looked up from germline, CDR1 is SNHLY and CDR2 is FYNNEI. J gave up 4 bases and V 4 bases, and 12 bases lay outside the gene matches. Here the CDR3 reads CASSGPGTAGVNEKLFF. CDR3 nucleotides: TGTGCCAGCAGTGGGCCGGGGACAGCGGGGGTTAATGAAAAACTGTTTTTT.

The chain has TRBV30 and TRBJ1-4, with D possibly being TRBD1 (6 bases). CDR3 size: 14 residues. CDR1 is GTSNPN, CDR2 SVGIG, per germline (reference sequence). V was shortened by 3 bases and J by 7 bases, with 15 bases between the two germline ends. The CDR3 sequence is CAWRDPGASEKLFF. CDR3 coding DNA: TGTGCCTGGAGGGACCCAGGGGCAAGTGAAAAACTGTTTTTT.

This rearrangement joins TRBV6-2 or TRBV6-3 to TRBJ2-7; D gene unclear. V shed 2 bases and J shed 2 bases, with 13 bases lying between them. The length of the CDR3 is 15 residues. The germline V gene encodes CDR1 MNHEY and CDR2 SVGEGT. CDR3 residues: CASSYEAGPPYEQYF. The CDR3 coding sequence is TGTGCCAGCAGTTACGAGGCAGGCCCTCCCTACGAGCAGTACTTC.

V and J are TRBV3-1 (or the pseudogene TRBV3-2) and TRBJ1-6; D remains unclear. Germline CDR1 reads LGHDT; CDR2 reads YNNKEL (reference sequence). The length of the CDR3 is 15 residues. The V end lost 1 base, the J end lost 0 bases, and 4 bases lay between the germline ends. The CDR3 region has the DNA TGTGCCAGCAGCCAAGTTAGCTCCTATAATTCACCCCTCCACTTT. It encodes CASSQVSSYNSPLHF.

The V gene is TRBV14, the J gene TRBJ2-2; TRBD2 is a possible D gene (6 bases). CDR3 size: 14 residues. In germline, CDR1 is SGHDN, CDR2 FVKESK. V gave up 0 bases and J gave up 6 bases, with 8 bases separating them. CDR3 residues: CASSQESGAGELFF. Written as DNA, the CDR3 is TGTGCCAGCAGCCAAGAATCGGGGGCCGGGGAGCTGTTTTTT.

This clone was seen once. The rearrangement links TRBV29-1 to TRBJ1-1; D not certain. Germline CDR1 reads SQVTM; CDR2 reads ANQGSEA. This CDR3 comprises 13 residues. V lost 7 bases and J 1 base, leaving 13 bases between the germline ends. In nucleotides, the CDR3 is TGCAGCGGGACCGGGTATGGGAACACTGAAGCTTTCTTT. This gives the protein CSGTGYGNTEAFF.